What follows describes a single T cell receptor beta chain. The J segment lost 10 bases and the V segment lost 4 bases, leaving 7 bases of the junction unmatched. This CDR3 has 13 amino acids. In germline, CDR1 is GTSNPN, CDR2 SVGIG (reference sequence). A NOSPECS grade of at least 4, a Clinical Activity Score of at least 3 and duration under 3 months were recorded in ophthalmopathy patients. TCR beta CDR3 regions were amplified from RNA transcripts. HTBI primers were used for first-round RT-PCR of the TCR CDR3. TCRdb passed the multiplex PCR reads through MiXCR, listing each CDR3 protein once. The table lists about 500,000 distinct CDR3 sequences, roughly 15% of them singletons. These data come from a study of T cells in Graves' hyperthyroidism and ophthalmopathy.

This chain uses TRBV30 with TRBJ1-6, with 7 nucleotides matching TRBD1. Sequencing was carried out using blood. The clonotype originates from a woman aged 18-29 years with Graves' ophthalmopathy. CDR3 nucleotides: TGTGCCTGGAAAGGACAGGCGGAATCACCCCTCCACTTT. It codes for CAWKGQAESPLHF.